This T cell receptor (beta chain) was sequenced during a study of neoadjuvant anti-PD-1 for oral cavity cancer. Stated time point: after neoadjuvant nivolumab, at surgical resection. Per the germline V gene, CDR1 is MDHEN and CDR2 is SYDVKM. This CDR3 contains 12 residues. Profiled with immunoSEQ multiplex PCR; TCRdb holds only in-frame clones, not every one. The table includes approximately 10,000 clones, roughly two thirds detected once. The specimen was PBMCs, collected after nivolumab (anti-PD-1) treatment. The chain joins TRBV28 to TRBJ1-5; maybe TRBD1 (6 bases). The receptor was isolated from a person aged 35 to 85 with oral cavity squamous cell carcinoma. This CDR3 is CSSRGPNQPQHF. Here the CDR3 DNA reads TGTAGCTCTCGGGGGCCGAATCAGCCCCAGCATTTT.